The 11 T cell receptor beta chains reported below all come from one sample, sequenced in a study of blood T cell repertoires in COVID-19. Assay used: immunoSEQ multiplex PCR; TCRdb lists only in-frame clones, some missing. The sample yields under 250,000 clones, approximately 89% seen once. Sequencing was done on a sample of PBMCs or T cells enriched from blood (not recorded which). The source of these receptors is a woman in her 40s who had been exposed to COVID-19.

The chain is built from TRBV5-4 and TRBJ1-1; D gene uncertain. Per germline, CDR1 SGHNT and CDR2 YYREEE (reference sequence). The V end lost 2 bases, the J end lost 7 bases, and 6 bases lay between the germline ends. The CDR3 covers 11 residues. The CDR3 protein is CASSLEDEAFF. The DNA for the CDR3 is TGTGCCAGCAGCTTAGAGGATGAAGCTTTCTTT.

The V call is TRBV11-2, the J call TRBJ1-2; a weak D match, TRBD1 (6 bases). Trimming took off 3 bases at V and 8 bases at J, with 16 bases between the two ends. Germline-derived CDR1 and CDR2 are SGHAT and FQNNGV. This CDR3 is built from 14 residues. The CDR3 loop reads CASSFLTGSGGYTF. The CDR3 DNA sequence: TGTGCCAGCAGCTTCTTGACAGGTTCGGGCGGCTACACCTTC.

The chain carries TRBV27 and TRBJ2-2, with 9 bases matching TRBD1. Trimming removed 10 bases from V and 2 bases from J; junction bases left unmatched: 8. This CDR3 has 15 amino acids. Germline CDR1 is MNHEY and CDR2 is SMNVEV (reference sequence). CDR3 loop: CAIRPGQGNTGELFF. CDR3 DNA sequence: TGTGCCATCCGACCGGGACAGGGCAACACCGGGGAGCTGTTTTTT.

The chain combines TRBV2 with TRBJ1-6, with 10 bases matching TRBD1. From germline, CDR1 is SNHLY and CDR2 FYNNEI. CDR3 length: 16 residues. V gave up 6 bases and J gave up 9 bases; unmatched junction bases: 11. In DNA, the CDR3 is TGTGCCAGCAGCCGGACAGGGGGGCACCTAGGTTCACCCCTCCACTTT. It codes for CASSRTGGHLGSPLHF. The whole variable domain, remainder taken from reference TRBV2 and TRBJ1-6, is EPEVTQTPSHQVTQMGQEVILRCVPISNHLYFYWYRQILGQKVEFLVSFYNNEISEKSEIFDDQFSVERPDGSNFTLKIRSTKLEDSAMYFCASSRTGGHLGSPLHFGNGTRLTVT.

This clone was observed once. The germline gene is not matched at one end of the junction; a read error may be the cause. The rearrangement links TRBV5-1 to TRBJ2-1, with D unclear. There are 15 residues in the CDR3. Germline V gene sequence: CDR1 SGHRS, CDR2 YFSETQ. The CDR3 loop reads CASSLGIALSNEQFF. The CDR3 DNA sequence: TGTGCCAGCAGCTTGGGCATCGCCCTATCCAATGAGCAGTTCTTC.

The chain couples TRBV7-9 to TRBJ1-4; a weak D match, TRBD1 (5 bases). Germline CDR1 SEHNR, CDR2 FQNEAQ (reference sequence). There are 15 residues in the CDR3. V lost 5 bases, J lost 4 bases, and 14 bases lay in between. CDR3 DNA sequence: TGTGCCAGCAGCCCCCCGTTGGGGGGTAATGAAAAACTGTTTTTT. This encodes CASSPPLGGNEKLFF.

The chain recombines TRBV7-2 with TRBJ2-2; 7 nucleotides align to TRBD2. Germline V gene lookup returns CDR1 SGHTA and CDR2 FQGNSA. The CDR3 is made up of 17 amino acids. J gave up 0 bases and V 7 bases, and 11 bases lay outside the gene matches. CDR3 residues: CASTKAGLAANTGELFF. CDR3 nucleotide sequence: TGTGCCAGCACTAAAGCCGGCCTAGCGGCGAACACCGGGGAGCTGTTTTTT.

The J gene is TRBJ1-6, the V gene TRBV28; D is perhaps TRBD1 (6 bases). CDR3 length equals 15 residues. Trimming removed 9 bases at V and 0 bases at J, with 12 bases between. Per the germline V gene, CDR1 is MDHEN and CDR2 is SYDVKM. The CDR3 reads CASYTGSSYNSPLHF. CDR3 DNA sequence: TGTGCCAGTTACACAGGGAGCTCCTATAATTCACCCCTCCACTTT. The complete variable domain, with remaining parts taken from reference TRBV28 and TRBJ1-6, reads DVKVTQSSRYLVKRTGEKVFLECVQDMDHENMFWYRQDPGLGLRLIYFSYDVKMKEKGDIPEGYSVSREKKERFSLILESASTNQTSMYLCASYTGSSYNSPLHFGNGTRLTVT.

The V and J genes are TRBV7-3 and TRBJ2-2; 10 bases map to TRBD1. Germline assignment: CDR1 SGHTA and CDR2 FQGTGA. V trimming: 3 bases; J trimming: 15 bases; junction bases outside the gene matches: 10. The CDR3 is 14 amino acids. The CDR3 coding sequence is TGTGCCAGCAGCTTTACGCCGGGACAGGGGAAGGTGTTTTTT. Amino acid sequence: CASSFTPGQGKVFF.

The chain carries TRBV7-2 and TRBJ2-3; D not certain. The CDR3 totals 14 residues. Looked up from germline, CDR1 is SGHTA and CDR2 is FQGNSA. Trimming shortened V by 3 bases and J by 2 bases, and 9 bases separated the two germline ends. CDR3 in amino acids: CASSFAIATDTQYF. The CDR3 region has the DNA TGTGCCAGCAGCTTCGCCATAGCCACAGATACGCAGTATTTT.

V usage is TRBV30 and J usage is TRBJ1-2; tentatively, D is TRBD1 (5 bases). The CDR3 is made up of 13 amino acids. V was clipped by 0 bases and J by 3 bases, with 8 bases between them. Germline V gene data show CDR1 as GTSNPN and CDR2 as SVGIG (reference sequence). CDR3 bases: TGTGCCTGGAGTGTTACAGGAGACTATGGCTACACCTTC. Translating it yields CAWSVTGDYGYTF.